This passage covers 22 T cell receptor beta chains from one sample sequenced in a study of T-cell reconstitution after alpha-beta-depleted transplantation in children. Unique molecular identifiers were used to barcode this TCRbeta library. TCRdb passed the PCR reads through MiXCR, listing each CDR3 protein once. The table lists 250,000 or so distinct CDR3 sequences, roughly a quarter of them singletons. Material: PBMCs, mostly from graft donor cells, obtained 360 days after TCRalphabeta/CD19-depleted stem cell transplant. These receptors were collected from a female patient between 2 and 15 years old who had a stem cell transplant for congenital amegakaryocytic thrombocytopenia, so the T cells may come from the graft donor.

The CDR3: CASSMGTGRYGYTF. The CDR3, as DNA: TGTGCCAGTAGTATGGGGACAGGACGCTATGGCTACACCTTC. The V call is TRBV19, the J call TRBJ1-2; 8 positions agree with TRBD1. This CDR3 is 14 amino acids long. Germline CDR1 LNHDA, CDR2 SQIVND (reference sequence). J gave up 4 bases and V 3 bases, and 4 bases lay outside the gene matches.

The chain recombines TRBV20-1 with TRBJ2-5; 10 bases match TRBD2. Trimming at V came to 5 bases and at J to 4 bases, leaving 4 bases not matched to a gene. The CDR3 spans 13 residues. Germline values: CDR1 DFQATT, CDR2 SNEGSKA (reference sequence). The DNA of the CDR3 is TGCAGTGCTTGGCTAGCGGGGGCAGAGACCCAGTACTTC. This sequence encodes CSAWLAGAETQYF.

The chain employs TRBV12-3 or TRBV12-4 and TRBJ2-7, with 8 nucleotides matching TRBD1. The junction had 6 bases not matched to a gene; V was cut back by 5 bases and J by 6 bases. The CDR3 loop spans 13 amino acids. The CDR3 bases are TGTGCCAGCAGTAAGACAGGGGCTGGCGAGCAGTACTTC. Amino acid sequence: CASSKTGAGEQYF.

Here the CDR3 reads CASSLQVRGGLTGELFF. The CDR3 DNA follows: TGCGCCAGCAGTCTTCAAGTGAGGGGGGGCCTCACCGGGGAGCTGTTTTTT. The rearrangement uses TRBV5-1 and TRBJ2-2; possibly TRBD2 for D (7 bases). V lost 5 bases, J lost 4 bases, and 21 bases lay in between. Germline lookup yields CDR1 SGHRS and CDR2 YFSETQ. This CDR3 is built from 17 residues. The full variable domain, completed using reference TRBV5-1 and TRBJ2-2, is KAGVTQTPRYLIKTRGQQVTLSCSPISGHRSVSWYQQTPGQGLQFLFEYFSETQRNKGNFPGRFSGRQFSNSRSEMNVSTLELGDSALYLCASSLQVRGGLTGELFFGEGSRLTVL.

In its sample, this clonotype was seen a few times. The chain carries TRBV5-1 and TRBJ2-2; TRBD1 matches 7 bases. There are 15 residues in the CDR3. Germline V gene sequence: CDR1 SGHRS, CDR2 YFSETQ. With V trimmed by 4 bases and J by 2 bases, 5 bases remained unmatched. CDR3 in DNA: TGCGCCAGCAGCCCGGGACAGACAAACACCGGGGAGCTGTTTTTT. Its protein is CASSPGQTNTGELFF. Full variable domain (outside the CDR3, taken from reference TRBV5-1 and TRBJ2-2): KAGVTQTPRYLIKTRGQQVTLSCSPISGHRSVSWYQQTPGQGLQFLFEYFSETQRNKGNFPGRFSGRQFSNSRSEMNVSTLELGDSALYLCASSPGQTNTGELFFGEGSRLTVL.

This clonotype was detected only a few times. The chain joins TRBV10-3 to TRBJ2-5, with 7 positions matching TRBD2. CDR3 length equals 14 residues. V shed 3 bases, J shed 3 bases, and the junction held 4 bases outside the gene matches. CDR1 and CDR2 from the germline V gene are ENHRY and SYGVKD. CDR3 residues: CAISERGLKETQYF. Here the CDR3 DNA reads TGTGCCATCAGTGAAAGGGGACTAAAAGAGACCCAGTACTTC.

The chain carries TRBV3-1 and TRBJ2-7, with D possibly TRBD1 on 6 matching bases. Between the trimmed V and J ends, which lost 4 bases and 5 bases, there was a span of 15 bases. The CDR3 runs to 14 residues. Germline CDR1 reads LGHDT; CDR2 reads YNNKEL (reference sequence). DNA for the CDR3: TGTGCCAGCAGCCTGTGGACAGATAGGGACGAGCAGTACTTC. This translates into CASSLWTDRDEQYF.

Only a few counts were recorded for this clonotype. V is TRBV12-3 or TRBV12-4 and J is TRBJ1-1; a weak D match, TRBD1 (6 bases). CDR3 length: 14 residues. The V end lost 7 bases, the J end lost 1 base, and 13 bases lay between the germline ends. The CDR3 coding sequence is TGTGCCAGCACCCGAGGACAGCAGAACACTGAAGCTTTCTTT. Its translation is CASTRGQQNTEAFF.

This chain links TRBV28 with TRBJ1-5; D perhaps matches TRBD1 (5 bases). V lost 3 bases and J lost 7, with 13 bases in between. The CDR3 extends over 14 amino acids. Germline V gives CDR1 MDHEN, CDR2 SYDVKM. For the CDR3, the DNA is TGTGCCAGCAGTTTCTTCCCAGGGAGGCAGCCCCAGCATTTT. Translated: CASSFFPGRQPQHF.

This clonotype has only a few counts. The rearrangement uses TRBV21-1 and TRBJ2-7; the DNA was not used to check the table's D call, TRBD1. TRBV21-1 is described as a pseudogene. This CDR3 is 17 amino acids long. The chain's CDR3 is CASSKAGRDRGSLEQYF. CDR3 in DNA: TGTGCCAGCAGCAAAGCTGGGCGGGACAGGGGATCGTTAGAGCAGTACTTC.

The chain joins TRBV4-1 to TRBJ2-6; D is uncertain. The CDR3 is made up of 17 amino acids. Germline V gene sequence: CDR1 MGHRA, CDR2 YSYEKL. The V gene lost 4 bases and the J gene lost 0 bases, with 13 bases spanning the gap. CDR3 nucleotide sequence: TGCGCCAGCAGCCTTGGACGGCTTAACTCTGGGGCCAACGTCCTGACTTTC. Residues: CASSLGRLNSGANVLTF.

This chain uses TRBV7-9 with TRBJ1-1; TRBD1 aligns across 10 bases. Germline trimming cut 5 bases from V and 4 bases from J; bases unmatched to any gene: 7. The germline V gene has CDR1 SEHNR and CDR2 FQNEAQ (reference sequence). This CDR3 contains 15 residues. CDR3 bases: TGTGCCAGCAGCCCGTACCGGGACAGGGGCACTGAAGCTTTCTTT. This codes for CASSPYRDRGTEAFF. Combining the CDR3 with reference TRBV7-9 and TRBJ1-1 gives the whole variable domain DTGVSQNPRHKITKRGQNVTFRCDPISEHNRLYWYRQTLGQGPEFLTYFQNEAQLEKSRLLSDRFSAERPKGSFSTLEIQRTEQGDSAMYLCASSPYRDRGTEAFFGQGTRLTVV.

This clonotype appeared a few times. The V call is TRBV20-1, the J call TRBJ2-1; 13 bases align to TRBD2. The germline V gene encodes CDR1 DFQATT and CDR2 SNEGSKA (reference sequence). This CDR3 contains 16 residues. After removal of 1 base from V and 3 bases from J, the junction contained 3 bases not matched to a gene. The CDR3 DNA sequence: TGCAGTGCTAGAGGGACTAGCGGGAGTCTCTACAATGAGCAGTTCTTC. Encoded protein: CSARGTSGSLYNEQFF.

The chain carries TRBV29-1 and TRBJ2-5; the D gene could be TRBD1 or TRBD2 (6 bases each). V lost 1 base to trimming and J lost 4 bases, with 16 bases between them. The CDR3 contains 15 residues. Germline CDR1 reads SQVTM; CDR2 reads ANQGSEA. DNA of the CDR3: TGCAGCGTTGAAGTCCGAGGGGGGTTCCGAGAGACCCAGTACTTC. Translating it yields CSVEVRGGFRETQYF.

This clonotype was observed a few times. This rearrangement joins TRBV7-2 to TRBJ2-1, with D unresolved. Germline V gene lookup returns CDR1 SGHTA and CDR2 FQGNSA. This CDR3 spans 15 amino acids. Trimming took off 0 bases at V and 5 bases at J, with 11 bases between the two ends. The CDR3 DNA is TGTGCCAGCAGCTTAGCCTGGTCAACGGACAATGAGCAGTTCTTC. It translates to CASSLAWSTDNEQFF.

CDR3 sequence (DNA): TGTGCCAGCAGTGCTGCGGGAGACATTCCCGAGACCCAGTACTTC. This translates into CASSAAGDIPETQYF. The genes are TRBV2 and TRBJ2-5; 7 bases match TRBD2. CDR1 is SNHLY and CDR2 is FYNNEI in the germline V gene. This CDR3 is built from 15 residues. After removal of 4 bases from V and 5 bases from J, the junction contained 10 bases not matched to a gene.

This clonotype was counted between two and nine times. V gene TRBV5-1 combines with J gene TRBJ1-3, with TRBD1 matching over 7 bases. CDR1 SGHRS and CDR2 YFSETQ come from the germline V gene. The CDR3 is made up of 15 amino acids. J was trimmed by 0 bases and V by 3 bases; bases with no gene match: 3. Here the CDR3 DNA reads TGCGCCAGCAGCTCGGACAGGCCCTCTGGAAACACCATATATTTT. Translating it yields CASSSDRPSGNTIYF. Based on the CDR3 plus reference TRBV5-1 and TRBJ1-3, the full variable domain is KAGVTQTPRYLIKTRGQQVTLSCSPISGHRSVSWYQQTPGQGLQFLFEYFSETQRNKGNFPGRFSGRQFSNSRSEMNVSTLELGDSALYLCASSSDRPSGNTIYFGEGSWLTVV.

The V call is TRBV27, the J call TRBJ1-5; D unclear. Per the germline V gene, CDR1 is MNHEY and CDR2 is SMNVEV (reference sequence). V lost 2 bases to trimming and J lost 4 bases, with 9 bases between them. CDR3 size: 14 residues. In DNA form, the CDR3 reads TGTGCCAGCAGTTTACAACACCCTAATCAGCCCCAGCATTTT. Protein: CASSLQHPNQPQHF.

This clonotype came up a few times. CDR3 region: CASSHRDPTAGELFF. In DNA, the CDR3 is TGTGCCAGCAGCCACCGGGACCCAACGGCCGGGGAGCTGTTTTTT. The chain couples TRBV3-1 to TRBJ2-2, with D possibly being TRBD1 or TRBD2 (5 bases each). The CDR3 covers 15 residues. Germline V gene lookup returns CDR1 LGHDT and CDR2 YNNKEL (reference sequence). V was trimmed by 3 bases and J by 6 bases, leaving 14 bases between them. The full variable domain, rest sourced from reference TRBV3-1 and TRBJ2-2, is DTAVSQTPKYLVTQMGNDKSIKCEQNLGHDTMYWYKQDSKKFLKIMFSYNNKELIINETVPNRFSPKSPDKAHLNLHINSLELGDSAVYFCASSHRDPTAGELFFGEGSRLTVL.

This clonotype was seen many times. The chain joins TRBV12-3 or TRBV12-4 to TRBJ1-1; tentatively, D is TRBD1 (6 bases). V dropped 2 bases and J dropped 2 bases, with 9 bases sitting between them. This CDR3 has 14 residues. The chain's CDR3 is CASSLRGGNTEAFF. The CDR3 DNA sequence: TGTGCCAGCAGTTTAAGAGGGGGAAACACTGAAGCTTTCTTT.

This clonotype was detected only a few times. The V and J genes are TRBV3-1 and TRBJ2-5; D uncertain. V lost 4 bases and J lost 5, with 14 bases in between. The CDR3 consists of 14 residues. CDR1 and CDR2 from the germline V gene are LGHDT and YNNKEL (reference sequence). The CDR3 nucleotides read TGTGCCAGCAGCCCCCAGCGAGCAACTGAGACCCAGTACTTC. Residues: CASSPQRATETQYF.

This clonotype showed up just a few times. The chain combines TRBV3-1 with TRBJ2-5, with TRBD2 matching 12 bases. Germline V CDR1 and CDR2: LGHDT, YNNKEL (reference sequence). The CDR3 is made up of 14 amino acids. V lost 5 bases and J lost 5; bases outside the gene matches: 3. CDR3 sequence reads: CASSRTSGIETQYF. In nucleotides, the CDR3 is TGTGCCAGCAGCAGGACTAGCGGGATTGAGACCCAGTACTTC.